This T cell receptor (beta chain) was recorded in a study of blood T cells in healthy people across ages. Study conclusions and caveats: Per-million-T-cell TCR beta diversity fell roughly linearly with age.

Points on this clonotype: The antigen remains unidentified.

Primed by a sample-barcoded 5' primer and a J-beta primer mix, a second PCR proceeded for about 7 to 11 cycles. From the 5' RACE reads, TCRdb called clonotypes with MiXCR, one entry per CDR3 protein. Of roughly 1,100,000 distinct CDR3 sequences in the sample, approximately 26% are singletons; the top ten hold about 0.69%. Peripheral blood from each donor was collected in a volume of approximately 9.2 milliliters. The data were also submitted as part of a second study, on T cells of mothers and their children. That source adds: Input to cDNA synthesis comprised all extracted RNA, at a ratio of around 1.6 ug per 15 ul.

The clonotype comes from a girl aged 2 to 10 in good health. The sequenced material came from blood.

The DNA for the CDR3 is TGTGCCAGCTCACCACCGACGACAGGGACCTACTACGAGCAGTACTTC. Encoded protein: CASSPPTTGTYYEQYF. The rearrangement links TRBV18 to TRBJ2-7; TRBD1 matches 7 bases. Trimming at V came to 0 bases and at J to 3 bases, leaving 8 bases not matched to a gene. Germline assignment: CDR1 KGHSH and CDR2 LQKENI. This CDR3 contains 16 residues.